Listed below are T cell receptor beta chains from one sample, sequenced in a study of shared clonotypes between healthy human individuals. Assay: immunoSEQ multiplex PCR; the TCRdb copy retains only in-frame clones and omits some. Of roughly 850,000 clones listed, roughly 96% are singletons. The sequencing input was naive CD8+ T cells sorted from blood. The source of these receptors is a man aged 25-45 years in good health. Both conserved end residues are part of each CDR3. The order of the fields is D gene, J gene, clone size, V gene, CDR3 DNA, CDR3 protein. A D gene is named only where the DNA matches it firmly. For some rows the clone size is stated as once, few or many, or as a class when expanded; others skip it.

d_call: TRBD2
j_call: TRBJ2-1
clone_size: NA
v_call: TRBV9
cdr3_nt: TGTGCCAGCAGCGTAGATCCAGCGGGGGCTAATGAGCAGTTCTTC
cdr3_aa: CASSVDPAGANEQFF

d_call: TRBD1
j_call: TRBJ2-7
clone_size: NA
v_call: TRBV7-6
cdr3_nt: TGTGCCAGCAGCTTAGCCTGGACAGGGGGGGACGAGCAGTACTTC
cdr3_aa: CASSLAWTGGDEQYF

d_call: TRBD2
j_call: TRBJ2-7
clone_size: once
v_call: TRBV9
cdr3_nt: TGTGCCAGCAGCGTCGGAGCGTTAGCGGGAGACGAGCAGTACTTC
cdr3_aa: CASSVGALAGDEQYF

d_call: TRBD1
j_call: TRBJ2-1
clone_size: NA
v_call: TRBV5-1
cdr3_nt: TGCGCCAGCAGCCCTCCCTGGGACAGGAGCCCCGCCGGGCATGAGCAGTTCTTC
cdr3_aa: CASSPPWDRSPAGHEQFF

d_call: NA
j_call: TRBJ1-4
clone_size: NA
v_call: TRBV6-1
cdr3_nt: TGTGCCAGCGAAGGGAATTATGAAAAACTGTTTTTT
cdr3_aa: CASEGNYEKLFF

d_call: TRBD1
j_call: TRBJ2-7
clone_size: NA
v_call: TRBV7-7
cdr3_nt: TGTGCTAGCAGCTTCGGGACAGGGGAGGTCTACGAGCAGTACTTC
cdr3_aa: CASSFGTGEVYEQYF

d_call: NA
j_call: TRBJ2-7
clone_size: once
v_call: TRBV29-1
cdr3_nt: TGCAGCGTTGAAGGTCGGGACAATTTTAATTCGGCCTACGAGCAGTACTTC
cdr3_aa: CSVEGRDNFNSAYEQYF

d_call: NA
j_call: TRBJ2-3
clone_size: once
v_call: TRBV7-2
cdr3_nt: TGTGCCAGCAGCCCCAGCGGGAGCACAGATACGCAGTATTTT
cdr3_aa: CASSPSGSTDTQYF

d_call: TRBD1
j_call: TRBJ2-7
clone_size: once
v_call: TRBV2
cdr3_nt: TGTGCCAGCAGTTGGGGACAGGGGAACAACGACGAGCAGTACTTC
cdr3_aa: CASSWGQGNNDEQYF

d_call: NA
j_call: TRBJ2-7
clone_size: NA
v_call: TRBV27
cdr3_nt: TGTGCCAGCAGTTTATCCCCGTCGAGGGGGGACTACGAGCAGTACTTC
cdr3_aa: CASSLSPSRGDYEQYF

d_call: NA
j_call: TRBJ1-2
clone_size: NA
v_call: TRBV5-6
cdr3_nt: TGTGCCAGCAGCGACGGAACCGGGACCCCGCGGAGGGATGGCTACACCTTC
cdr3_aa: CASSDGTGTPRRDGYTF

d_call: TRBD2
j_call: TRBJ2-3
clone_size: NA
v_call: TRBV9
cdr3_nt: TGTGCCAGCAGCCTCGAAGGGACTAGCGTCACAGATACGCAGTATTTT
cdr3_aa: CASSLEGTSVTDTQYF

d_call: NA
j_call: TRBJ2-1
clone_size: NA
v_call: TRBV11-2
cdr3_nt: TGTGCCAGCAGCTTAGTCCCCCGACTAGGGCACAATGAGCAGTTCTTC
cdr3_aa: CASSLVPRLGHNEQFF

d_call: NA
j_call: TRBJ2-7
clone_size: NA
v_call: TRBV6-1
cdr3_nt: TGTGCCAGCAGTTCCTTGGTAGCGGTCTCCTACGAGCAGTACTTC
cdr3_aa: CASSSLVAVSYEQYF

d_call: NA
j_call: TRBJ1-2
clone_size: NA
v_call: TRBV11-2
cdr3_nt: TGTGCCAGCAGCTTAGTCGGGGATGGCTACACCTTC
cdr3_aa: CASSLVGDGYTF

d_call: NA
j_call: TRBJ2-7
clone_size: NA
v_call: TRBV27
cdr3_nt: TGTGCCAGCAGTTCCAACCCCCTCGAGCAGTACTTC
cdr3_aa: CASSSNPLEQYF

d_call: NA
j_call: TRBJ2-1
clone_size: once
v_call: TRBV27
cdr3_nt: TGTGCCAGCAGTTTATCCAGGGCGCGGAATGAGCAGTTCTTC
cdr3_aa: CASSLSRARNEQFF

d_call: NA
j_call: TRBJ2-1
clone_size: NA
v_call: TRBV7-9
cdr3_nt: TGTGCCAGCAGCCCCGGGGCGAACAATGAGCAGTTCTTC
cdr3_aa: CASSPGANNEQFF

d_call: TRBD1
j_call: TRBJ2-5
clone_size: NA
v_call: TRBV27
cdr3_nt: TGTGCCAGCAGTTTAGCAGACAGGGGAGAGACCCAGTACTTC
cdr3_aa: CASSLADRGETQYF

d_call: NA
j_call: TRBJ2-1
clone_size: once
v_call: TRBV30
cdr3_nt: TGTGCCTGGAAAGCTGCGGCGAGCTCCTACAATGAGCAGTTCTTC
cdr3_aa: CAWKAAASSYNEQFF

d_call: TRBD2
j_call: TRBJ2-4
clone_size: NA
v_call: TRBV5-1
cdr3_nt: TGCGCCAGCAGCTTGGATAAAGGGACTAGCGGGAACATTCAGTACTTC
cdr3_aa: CASSLDKGTSGNIQYF

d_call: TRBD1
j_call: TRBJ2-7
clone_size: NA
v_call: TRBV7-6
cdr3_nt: TGTGCCAGCAGCCCCCGAGACAGGGGTCACGAGCAGTACTTC
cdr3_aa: CASSPRDRGHEQYF

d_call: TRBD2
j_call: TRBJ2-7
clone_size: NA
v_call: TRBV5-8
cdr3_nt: TGTGCCAGCAGCTCCAGCGGGAGAAGCTACGAGCAGTACTTC
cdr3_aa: CASSSSGRSYEQYF

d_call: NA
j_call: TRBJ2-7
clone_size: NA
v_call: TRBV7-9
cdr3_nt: TGTGCCAGCAGCCCCTCCACCCTGAACTCCTACGAGCAGTACTTC
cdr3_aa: CASSPSTLNSYEQYF

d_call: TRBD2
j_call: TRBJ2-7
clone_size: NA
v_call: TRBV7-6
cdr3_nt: TGTGCCAGCAGCTTGACGCTAGCGGGAGAGGAGCAGTACTTC
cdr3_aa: CASSLTLAGEEQYF

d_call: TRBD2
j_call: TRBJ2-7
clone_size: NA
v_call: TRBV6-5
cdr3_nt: TGTGCCAGCAGTTCAACGACTAGCGGGGAACTGTACGAGCAGTACTTC
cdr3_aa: CASSSTTSGELYEQYF

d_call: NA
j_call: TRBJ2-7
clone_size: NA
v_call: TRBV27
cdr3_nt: TGTGCCAGCAGTTCCGGGAGCGACTACGAGCAGTACTTC
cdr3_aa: CASSSGSDYEQYF

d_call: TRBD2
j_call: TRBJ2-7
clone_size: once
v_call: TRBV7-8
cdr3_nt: TGTGCCAGCAGCTTAGAAGGACTAGCTCATTACGAGCAGTACTTC
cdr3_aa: CASSLEGLAHYEQYF

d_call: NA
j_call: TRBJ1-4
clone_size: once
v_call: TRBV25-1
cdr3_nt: TGTGCCAGCAGTGAATTCATCTTGGGGCAGAAGAATGAAAAACTGTTTTTT
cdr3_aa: CASSEFILGQKNEKLFF

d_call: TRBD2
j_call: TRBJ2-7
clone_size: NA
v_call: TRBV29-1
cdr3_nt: TGCAGCGTCGCCTCGACTAGCGGGAGTTACGAGCAGTACTTC
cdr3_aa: CSVASTSGSYEQYF

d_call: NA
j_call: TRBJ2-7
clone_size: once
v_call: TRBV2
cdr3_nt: TGTGCCAGCCTTACAGGGTACGAGCAGTACTTC
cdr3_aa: CASLTGYEQYF

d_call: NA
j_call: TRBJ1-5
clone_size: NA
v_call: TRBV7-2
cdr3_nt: TGTGCCAGCAGCTTAGAGTCAGGGCTTAGCAATCAGCCCCAGCATTTT
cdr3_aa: CASSLESGLSNQPQHF

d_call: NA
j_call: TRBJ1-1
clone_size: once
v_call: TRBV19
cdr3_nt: TGTGCCAGTATCGGCAGAACCTACGGGGACACTGAAGCTTTCTTT
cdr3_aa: CASIGRTYGDTEAFF

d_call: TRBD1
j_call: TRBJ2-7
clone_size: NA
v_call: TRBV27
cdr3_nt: TGTGCCAGCAACCCGGGACAGTCCTACGAGCAGTACTTC
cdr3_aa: CASNPGQSYEQYF

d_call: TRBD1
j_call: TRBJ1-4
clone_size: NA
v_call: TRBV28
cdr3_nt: TGTGCCAGCAGCCCCCGGGACAGCTACGCAACTAATGAAAAACTGTTTTTT
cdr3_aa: CASSPRDSYATNEKLFF

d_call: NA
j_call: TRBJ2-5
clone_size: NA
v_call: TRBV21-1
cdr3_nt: TGTGCCAGCAGTACTTTCCGCCACCAAGAGACCCAGTACTTC
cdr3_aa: CASSTFRHQETQYF

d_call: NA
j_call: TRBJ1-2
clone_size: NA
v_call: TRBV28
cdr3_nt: TGTGCCAGCAGTAACAGGGTTGGGGTTGGCTACACCTTC
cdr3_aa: CASSNRVGVGYTF

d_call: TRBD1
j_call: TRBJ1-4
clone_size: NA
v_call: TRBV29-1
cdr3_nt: TGCAGCGTTGAAGATCCGACAGGGAAGGCGGAAAAACTGTTTTTT
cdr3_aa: CSVEDPTGKAEKLFF

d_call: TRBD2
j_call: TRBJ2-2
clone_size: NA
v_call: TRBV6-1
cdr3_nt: TGTGCCAGCAGTGAATATCAGCGGGAGGTCACCGGGGAGCTGTTTTTT
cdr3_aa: CASSEYQREVTGELFF

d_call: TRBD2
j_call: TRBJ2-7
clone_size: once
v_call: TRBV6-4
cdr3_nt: TGTGCCAGCAGTGTCCCCGGGACTAGCGGGAGGAATAGGGAGCAGTACTTC
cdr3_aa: CASSVPGTSGRNREQYF

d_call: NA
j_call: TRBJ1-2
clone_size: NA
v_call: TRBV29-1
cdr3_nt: TGCAGCGCCGAGGAGGGGGGCGGGGAGTATGGCTACACCTTC
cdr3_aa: CSAEEGGGEYGYTF